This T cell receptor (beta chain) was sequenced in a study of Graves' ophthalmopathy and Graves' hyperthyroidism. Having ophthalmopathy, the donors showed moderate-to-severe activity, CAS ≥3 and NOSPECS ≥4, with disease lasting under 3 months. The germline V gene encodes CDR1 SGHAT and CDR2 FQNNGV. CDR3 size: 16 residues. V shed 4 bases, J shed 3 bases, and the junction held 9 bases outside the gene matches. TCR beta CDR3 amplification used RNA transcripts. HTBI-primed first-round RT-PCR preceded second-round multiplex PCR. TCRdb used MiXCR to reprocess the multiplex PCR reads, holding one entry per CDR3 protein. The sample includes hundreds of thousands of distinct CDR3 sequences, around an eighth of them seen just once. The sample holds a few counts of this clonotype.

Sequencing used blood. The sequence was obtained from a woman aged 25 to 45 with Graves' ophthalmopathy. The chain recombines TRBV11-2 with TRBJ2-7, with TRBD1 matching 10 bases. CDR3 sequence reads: CASSSLGTGEGYEQYF. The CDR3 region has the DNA TGTGCCAGCAGCTCCCTCGGGACAGGGGAGGGCTACGAGCAGTACTTC.